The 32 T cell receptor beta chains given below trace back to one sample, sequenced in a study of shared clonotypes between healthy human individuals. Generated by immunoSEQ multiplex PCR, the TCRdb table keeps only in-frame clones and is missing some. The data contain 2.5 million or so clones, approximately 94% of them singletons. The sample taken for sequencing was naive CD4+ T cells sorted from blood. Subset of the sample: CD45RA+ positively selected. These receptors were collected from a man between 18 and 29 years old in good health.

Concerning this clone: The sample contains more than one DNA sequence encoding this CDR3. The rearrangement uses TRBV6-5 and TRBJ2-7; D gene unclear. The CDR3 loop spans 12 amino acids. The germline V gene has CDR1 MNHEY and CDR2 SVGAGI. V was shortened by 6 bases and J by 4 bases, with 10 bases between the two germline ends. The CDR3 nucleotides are TGTGCCAGCAGCCGTGGGGTATACGAGCAGTACTTC. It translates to CASSRGVYEQYF.

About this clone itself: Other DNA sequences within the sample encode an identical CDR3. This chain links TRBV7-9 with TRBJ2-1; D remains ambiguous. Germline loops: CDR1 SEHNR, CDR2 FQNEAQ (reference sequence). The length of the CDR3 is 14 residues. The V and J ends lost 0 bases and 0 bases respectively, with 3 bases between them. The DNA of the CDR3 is TGTGCCAGCAGCTTAGCGGGCTCCTACAATGAGCAGTTCTTC. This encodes CASSLAGSYNEQFF. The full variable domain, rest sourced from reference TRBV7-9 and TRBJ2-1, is DTGVSQNPRHKITKRGQNVTFRCDPISEHNRLYWYRQTLGQGPEFLTYFQNEAQLEKSRLLSDRFSAERPKGSFSTLEIQRTEQGDSAMYLCASSLAGSYNEQFFGPGTRLTVL.

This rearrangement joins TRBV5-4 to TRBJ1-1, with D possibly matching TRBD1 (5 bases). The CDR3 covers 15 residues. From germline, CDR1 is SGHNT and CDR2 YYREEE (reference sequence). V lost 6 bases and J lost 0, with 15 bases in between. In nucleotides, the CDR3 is TGTGCCAGCACCCTGGGGCCGTACGTGAACACTGAAGCTTTCTTT. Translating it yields CASTLGPYVNTEAFF.

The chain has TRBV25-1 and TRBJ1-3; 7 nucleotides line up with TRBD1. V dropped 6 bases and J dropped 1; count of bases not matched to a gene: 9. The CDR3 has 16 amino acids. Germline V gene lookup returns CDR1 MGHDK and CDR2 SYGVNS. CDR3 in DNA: TGTGCCAGCAGCGACAGGGCATCTGTTTCTGGAAACACCATATATTTT. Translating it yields CASSDRASVSGNTIYF.

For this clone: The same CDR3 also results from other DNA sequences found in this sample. This chain's CDR3 is CASSPPWRTGELFF. Written as DNA, the CDR3 is TGTGCCAGCTCACCACCCTGGCGTACCGGGGAGCTGTTTTTT. The chain joins TRBV18 to TRBJ2-2, with unresolved D. The CDR3 loop spans 14 amino acids. In germline, CDR1 is KGHSH, CDR2 LQKENI. V was cut by 0 bases and J by 5 bases, with 7 bases left in between.

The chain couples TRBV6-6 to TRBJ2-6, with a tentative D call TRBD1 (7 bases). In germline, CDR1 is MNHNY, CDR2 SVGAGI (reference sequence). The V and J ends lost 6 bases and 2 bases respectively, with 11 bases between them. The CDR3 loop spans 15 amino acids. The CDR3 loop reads CASSLRGAGANVLTF. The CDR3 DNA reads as TGTGCCAGCAGCCTCAGGGGGGCTGGGGCCAACGTCCTGACTTTC.

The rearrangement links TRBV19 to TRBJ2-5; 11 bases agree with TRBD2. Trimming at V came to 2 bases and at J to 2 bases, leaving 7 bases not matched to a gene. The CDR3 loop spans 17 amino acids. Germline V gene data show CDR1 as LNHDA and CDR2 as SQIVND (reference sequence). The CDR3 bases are TGTGCCAGTAGTATACCCTCTAGCGGGGGGAAACAAGAGACCCAGTACTTC. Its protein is CASSIPSSGGKQETQYF.

CDR3 nucleotide sequence: TGTGCCAGCAGCTTAGGTGGCGGGCGGAGCCGTGGCTACACCTTC. Residues: CASSLGGGRSRGYTF. The chain has TRBV7-9 and TRBJ1-2; D ambiguous. Germline V lookup: CDR1 SEHNR, CDR2 FQNEAQ (reference sequence). CDR3 length: 15 residues. The germline V and J ends were trimmed by 1 base and 7 bases, with 16 bases remaining between them.

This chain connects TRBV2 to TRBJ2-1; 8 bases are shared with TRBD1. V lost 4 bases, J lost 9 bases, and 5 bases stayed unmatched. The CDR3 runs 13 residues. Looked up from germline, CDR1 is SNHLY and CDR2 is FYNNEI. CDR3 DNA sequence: TGTGCCAGCAGTGGAAGGACAGGGCTTGAGCAGTTCTTC. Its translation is CASSGRTGLEQFF. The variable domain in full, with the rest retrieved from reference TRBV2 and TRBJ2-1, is EPEVTQTPSHQVTQMGQEVILRCVPISNHLYFYWYRQILGQKVEFLVSFYNNEISEKSEIFDDQFSVERPDGSNFTLKIRSTKLEDSAMYFCASSGRTGLEQFFGPGTRLTVL.

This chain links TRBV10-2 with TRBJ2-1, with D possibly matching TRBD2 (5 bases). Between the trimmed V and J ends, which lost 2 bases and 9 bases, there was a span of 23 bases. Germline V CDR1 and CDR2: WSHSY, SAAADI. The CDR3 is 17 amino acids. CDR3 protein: CASSEAAPGLALFEQFF. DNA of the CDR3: TGCGCCAGCAGTGAGGCAGCCCCCGGGCTAGCTTTATTTGAGCAGTTCTTC.

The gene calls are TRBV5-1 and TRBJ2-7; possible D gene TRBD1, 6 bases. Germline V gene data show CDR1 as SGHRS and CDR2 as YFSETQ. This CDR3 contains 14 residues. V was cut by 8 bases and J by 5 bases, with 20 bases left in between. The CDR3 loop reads CASTKGEAGDEQYF. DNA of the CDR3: TGCGCCAGTACCAAGGGGGAAGCAGGCGACGAGCAGTACTTC.

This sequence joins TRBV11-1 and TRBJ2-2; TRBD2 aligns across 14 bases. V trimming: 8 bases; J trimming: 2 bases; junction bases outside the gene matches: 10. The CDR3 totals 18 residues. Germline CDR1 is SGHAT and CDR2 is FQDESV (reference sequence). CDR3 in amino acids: CASGTPGLAGVNTGELFF. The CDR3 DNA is TGTGCCAGCGGTACTCCGGGACTAGCGGGGGTAAACACCGGGGAGCTGTTTTTT.

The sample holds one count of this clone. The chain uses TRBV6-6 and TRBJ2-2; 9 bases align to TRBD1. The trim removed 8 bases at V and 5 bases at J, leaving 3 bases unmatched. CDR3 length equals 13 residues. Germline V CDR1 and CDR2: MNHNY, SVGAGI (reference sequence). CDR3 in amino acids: CASGTGYTGELFF. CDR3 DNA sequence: TGTGCCAGCGGGACAGGGTATACCGGGGAGCTGTTTTTT.

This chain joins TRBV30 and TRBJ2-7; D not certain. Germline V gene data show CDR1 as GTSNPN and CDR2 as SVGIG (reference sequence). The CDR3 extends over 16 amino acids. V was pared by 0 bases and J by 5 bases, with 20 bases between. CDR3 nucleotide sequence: TGTGCCTGGAGTGTACCCCGTGGAAAGACGTCCGACGAGCAGTACTTC. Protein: CAWSVPRGKTSDEQYF.

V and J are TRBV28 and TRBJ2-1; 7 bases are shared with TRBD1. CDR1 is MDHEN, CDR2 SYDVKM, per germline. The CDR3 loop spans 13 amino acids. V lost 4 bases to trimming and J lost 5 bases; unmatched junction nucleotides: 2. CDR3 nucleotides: TGTGCCAGCAGTTCCGGGACAGACAATGAGCAGTTCTTC. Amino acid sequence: CASSSGTDNEQFF.

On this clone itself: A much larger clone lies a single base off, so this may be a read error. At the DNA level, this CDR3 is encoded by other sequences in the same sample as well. The CDR3 loop reads CASSAQETQYF. CDR3 DNA: TGTGCCAGCAGCGCCCAAGAGACCCAGTACTTC. The rearrangement links TRBV6-6 to TRBJ2-5, with D unresolved. Germline V lookup: CDR1 MNHNY, CDR2 SVGAGI (reference sequence). Trimming pared 6 bases from V and 1 base from J, leaving 3 bases between. This CDR3 region has 11 residues.

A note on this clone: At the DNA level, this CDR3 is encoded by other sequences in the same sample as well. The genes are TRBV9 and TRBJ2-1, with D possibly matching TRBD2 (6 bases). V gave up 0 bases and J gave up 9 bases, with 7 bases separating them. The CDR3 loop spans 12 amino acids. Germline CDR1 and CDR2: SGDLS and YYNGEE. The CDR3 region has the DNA TGTGCCAGCAGCGTAGGGGGAGGTGAGCAGTTCTTC. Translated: CASSVGGGEQFF.

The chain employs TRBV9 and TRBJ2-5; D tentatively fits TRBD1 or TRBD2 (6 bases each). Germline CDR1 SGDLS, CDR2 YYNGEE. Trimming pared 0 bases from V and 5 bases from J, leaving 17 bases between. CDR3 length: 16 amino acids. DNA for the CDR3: TGTGCCAGCAGCGTAGGTGGGTTGGGGGGCCGTGAGACCCAGTACTTC. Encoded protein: CASSVGGLGGRETQYF.

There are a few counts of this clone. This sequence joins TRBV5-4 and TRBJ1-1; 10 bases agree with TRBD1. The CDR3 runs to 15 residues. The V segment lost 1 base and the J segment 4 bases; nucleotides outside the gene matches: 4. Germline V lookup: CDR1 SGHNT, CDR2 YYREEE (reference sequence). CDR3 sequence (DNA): TGTGCCAGCAGCTTGCGGGACAGGGGTAGCACTGAAGCTTTCTTT. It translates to CASSLRDRGSTEAFF.

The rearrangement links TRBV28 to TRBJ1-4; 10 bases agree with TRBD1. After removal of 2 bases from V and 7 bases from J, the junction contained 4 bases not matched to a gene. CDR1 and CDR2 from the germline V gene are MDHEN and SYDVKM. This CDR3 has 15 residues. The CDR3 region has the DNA TGTGCCAGCAGTTTAGGCGGGACAGGGGTTGAAAAACTGTTTTTT. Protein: CASSLGGTGVEKLFF.

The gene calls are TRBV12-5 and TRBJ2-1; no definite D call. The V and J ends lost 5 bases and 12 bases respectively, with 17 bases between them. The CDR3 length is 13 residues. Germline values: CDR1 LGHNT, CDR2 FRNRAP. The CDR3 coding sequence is TGTGCTAGTGGTCTCACGGACCCGGGCCCGCAGTTCTTC. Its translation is CASGLTDPGPQFF.

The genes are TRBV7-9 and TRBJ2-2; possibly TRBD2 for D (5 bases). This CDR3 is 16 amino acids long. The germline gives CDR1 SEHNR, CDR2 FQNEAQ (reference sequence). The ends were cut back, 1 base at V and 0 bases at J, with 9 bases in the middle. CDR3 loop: CASSLGTLTNTGELFF. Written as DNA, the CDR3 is TGTGCCAGCAGCTTAGGGACTCTTACGAACACCGGGGAGCTGTTTTTT.

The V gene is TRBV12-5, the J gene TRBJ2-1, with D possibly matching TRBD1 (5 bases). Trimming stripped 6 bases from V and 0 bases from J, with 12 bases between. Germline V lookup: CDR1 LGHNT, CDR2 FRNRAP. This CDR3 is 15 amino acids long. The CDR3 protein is CASGAGHVSYNEQFF. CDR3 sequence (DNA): TGTGCTAGTGGGGCTGGACACGTCTCCTACAATGAGCAGTTCTTC. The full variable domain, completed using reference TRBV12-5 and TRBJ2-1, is DARVTQTPRHKVTEMGQEVTMRCQPILGHNTVFWYRQTMMQGLELLAYFRNRAPLDDSGMPKDRFSAEMPDATLATLKIQPSEPRDSAVYFCASGAGHVSYNEQFFGPGTRLTVL.

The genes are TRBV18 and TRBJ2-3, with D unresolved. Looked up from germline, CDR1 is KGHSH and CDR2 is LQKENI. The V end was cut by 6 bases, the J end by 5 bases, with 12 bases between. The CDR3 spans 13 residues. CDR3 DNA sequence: TGTGCCAGCTCCTACCAGTTACTAGATACGCAGTATTTT. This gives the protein CASSYQLLDTQYF.

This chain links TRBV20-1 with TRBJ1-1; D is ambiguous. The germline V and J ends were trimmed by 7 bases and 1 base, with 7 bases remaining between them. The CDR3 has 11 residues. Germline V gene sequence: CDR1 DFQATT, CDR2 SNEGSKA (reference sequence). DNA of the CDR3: TGCAGTGGACCCCAGAACACTGAAGCTTTCTTT. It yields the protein CSGPQNTEAFF.

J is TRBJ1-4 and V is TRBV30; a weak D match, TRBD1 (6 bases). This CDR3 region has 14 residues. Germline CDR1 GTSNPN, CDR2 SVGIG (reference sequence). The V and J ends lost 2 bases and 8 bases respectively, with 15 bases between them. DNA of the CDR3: TGTGCCTGGAGTAGGGGGAGGGGGAAGGAAAAACTGTTTTTT. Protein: CAWSRGRGKEKLFF.

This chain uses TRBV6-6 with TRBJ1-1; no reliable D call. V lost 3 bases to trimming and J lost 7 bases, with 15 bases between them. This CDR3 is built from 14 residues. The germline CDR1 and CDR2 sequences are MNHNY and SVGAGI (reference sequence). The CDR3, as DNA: TGTGCCAGCAGTTATAACTCCTGGAAGATTGAAGCTTTCTTT. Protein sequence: CASSYNSWKIEAFF.

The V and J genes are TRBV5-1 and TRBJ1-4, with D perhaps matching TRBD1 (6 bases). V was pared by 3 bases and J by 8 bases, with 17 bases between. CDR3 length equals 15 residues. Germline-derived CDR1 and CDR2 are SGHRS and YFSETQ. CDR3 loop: CASSSSDSLREKLFF. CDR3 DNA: TGCGCCAGCAGCTCCTCGGACAGTCTACGCGAAAAACTGTTTTTT.

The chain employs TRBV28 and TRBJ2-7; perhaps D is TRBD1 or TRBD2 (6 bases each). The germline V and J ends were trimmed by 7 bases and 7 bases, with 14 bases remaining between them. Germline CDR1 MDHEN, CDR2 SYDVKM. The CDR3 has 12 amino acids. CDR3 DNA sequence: TGTGCCAGCAATGAGGGGGGTGAGGAGCAGTACTTC. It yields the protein CASNEGGEEQYF.

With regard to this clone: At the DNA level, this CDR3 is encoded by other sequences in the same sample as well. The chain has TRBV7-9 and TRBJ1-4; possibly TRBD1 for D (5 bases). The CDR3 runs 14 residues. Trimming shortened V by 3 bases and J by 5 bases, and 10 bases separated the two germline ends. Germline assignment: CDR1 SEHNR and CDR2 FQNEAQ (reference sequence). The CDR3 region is CASSFGQGNEKLFF. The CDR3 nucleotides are TGTGCCAGCAGCTTCGGCCAGGGAAATGAAAAACTGTTTTTT.

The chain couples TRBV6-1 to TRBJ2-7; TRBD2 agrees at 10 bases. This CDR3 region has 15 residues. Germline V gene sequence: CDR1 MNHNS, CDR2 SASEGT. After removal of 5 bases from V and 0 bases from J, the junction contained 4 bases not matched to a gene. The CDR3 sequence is CASSRRLAGSYEQYF. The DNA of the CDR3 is TGTGCCAGCAGTCGAAGACTAGCGGGCTCCTACGAGCAGTACTTC.

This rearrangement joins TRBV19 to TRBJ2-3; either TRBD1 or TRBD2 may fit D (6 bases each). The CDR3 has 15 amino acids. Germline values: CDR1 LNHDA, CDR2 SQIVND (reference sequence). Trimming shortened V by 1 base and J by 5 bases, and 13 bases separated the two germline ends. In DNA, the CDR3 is TGTGCCAGTAGTATAGGTCCCGGGGGCAAAGATACGCAGTATTTT. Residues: CASSIGPGGKDTQYF.